These 21 T cell receptor beta chains were all obtained from the same sample, sequenced in a study of OX40 agonist ivuxolimab in advanced cancers. The method was immunoSEQ multiplex PCR; TCRdb's version includes in-frame clones alone and lacks a portion of them. There are about 52,000 clones in the sample; over 80% occur only once, and 3% to 4.5% lies in the top ten. Here the sequenced sample was CD4+ or CD8+ T cells sorted from blood, taken in a trial of the OX40 agonist ivuxolimab. The receptors stem from an adult with an advanced solid tumor such as melanoma, head and neck, liver or kidney cancer.

V is TRBV29-1 and J is TRBJ1-1; TRBD1 might be the D (5 bases). The CDR3 covers 12 residues. Deletions cut 3 bases from V and 7 bases from J, with 12 bases between. The germline V gene has CDR1 SQVTM and CDR2 ANQGSEA. DNA of the CDR3: TGCAGCGTTGAGCGTGGGGGATTTGAAGCTTTCTTT. As protein: CSVERGGFEAFF.

In its sample, this clone was seen a few times. In nucleotides, the CDR3 is TGTGCCTGGGAGAAAGGGACTTATTCACCCCTCCACTTT. It translates to CAWEKGTYSPLHF. The chain couples TRBV30 to TRBJ1-6; possibly TRBD1 for D (5 bases). CDR1 is GTSNPN, CDR2 SVGIG, per germline (reference sequence). This CDR3 contains 13 residues. The ends were cut back, 5 bases at V and 8 bases at J, with 13 bases in the middle.

V gene TRBV5-1 combines with J gene TRBJ1-2, with a weak D call TRBD1 (5 bases). Per germline, CDR1 SGHRS and CDR2 YFSETQ. The CDR3 runs to 14 residues. The V end was cut by 3 bases, the J end by 6 bases, with 15 bases between. CDR3 sequence: CASSSGGPGDGYTF. DNA of the CDR3: TGCGCCAGCAGCTCCGGAGGGCCGGGGGATGGCTACACCTTC.

The chain has TRBV15 and TRBJ2-2, with 8 nucleotides matching TRBD2. Looked up from germline, CDR1 is LNHNV and CDR2 is YYDKDF (reference sequence). V lost 5 bases to trimming and J lost 7 bases; unmatched junction nucleotides: 18. CDR3 length: 18 residues. CDR3 coding DNA: TGTGCCACCAGCCCAAGGGAAGAAGCGGGGGCCTCCGGCGGGGAGCTGTTTTTT. Its translation is CATSPREEAGASGGELFF.

This clone has only one observation. The V gene is TRBV5-1, the J gene TRBJ1-2; D is undetermined. This CDR3 is 13 amino acids long. Looked up from germline, CDR1 is SGHRS and CDR2 is YFSETQ. The germline V and J ends were trimmed by 4 bases and 5 bases, with 12 bases remaining between them. This CDR3 is CASSPNAVYGYTF. The DNA for the CDR3 is TGCGCCAGCAGCCCCAACGCGGTATATGGCTACACCTTC.

The chain employs TRBV7-2 and TRBJ1-1, with 8 bases that match TRBD1. Trimming removed 3 bases from V and 6 bases from J; junction bases left unmatched: 15. In germline, CDR1 is SGHTA, CDR2 FQGNSA. CDR3 size: 17 residues. The CDR3 loop reads CASSFHRGSALYPEAFF. As DNA, the CDR3 is TGTGCCAGCAGCTTTCACAGGGGGTCGGCGCTCTACCCTGAAGCTTTCTTT.

A few counts support this clone. The chain has TRBV2 and TRBJ2-5, with 12 bases matching TRBD2. This CDR3 region has 15 residues. Unmatched junction bases numbered 5, after V lost 4 bases and J lost 5 bases. Germline CDR1 SNHLY, CDR2 FYNNEI. CDR3 coding DNA: TGTGCCAGCAGTGGAACTAGCGGGGGGCGCGAGACCCAGTACTTC. Its translation: CASSGTSGGRETQYF.

The chain uses TRBV6-4 and TRBJ1-1; D uncertain. Trimming took 3 bases from V and 1 from J, leaving 6 bases between them. The CDR3 is made up of 13 amino acids. The germline CDR1 and CDR2 sequences are MRHNA and SNTAGT. This CDR3 reads CASSEGRNTEAFF. Here the CDR3 DNA reads TGTGCCAGCAGTGAAGGCAGGAACACTGAAGCTTTCTTT.

This clone ranks as medium-sized. This chain joins TRBV7-6 and TRBJ2-7; D tentatively fits TRBD1 or TRBD2 (5 bases each). From germline, CDR1 is SGHVS and CDR2 FNYEAQ. V was clipped by 3 bases and J by 4 bases, with 13 bases between them. The CDR3 sequence is 14 residues long. The CDR3 protein is CASSFGASSYEQYF. The CDR3, as DNA: TGTGCCAGCAGCTTCGGGGCCAGTTCGTACGAGCAGTACTTC.

The chain recombines TRBV5-1 with TRBJ2-5, with D possibly TRBD1 on 5 matching bases. Germline CDR1 is SGHRS and CDR2 is YFSETQ. The CDR3 has 14 residues. Trimming took 4 bases from V and 5 from J, leaving 15 bases between them. The CDR3 reads CASSTLPGSETQYF. DNA of the CDR3: TGCGCCAGCAGCACTTTACCAGGGTCGGAGACCCAGTACTTC.

Concerning this clone itself: This CDR3 is also generated by other DNA sequences in the sample. V is TRBV30 and J is TRBJ2-7; 8 bases fit TRBD1. This CDR3 has 14 amino acids. CDR1 and CDR2 (germline): GTSNPN, SVGIG (reference sequence). Unmatched junction bases numbered 9, after V lost 3 bases and J lost 5 bases. The CDR3 protein is CAWSSTGGFNEQYF. CDR3 nucleotides: TGTGCCTGGAGCTCAACAGGGGGTTTCAACGAGCAGTACTTC.

This clone was found a few times. The V gene is TRBV7-2, the J gene TRBJ2-5; 9 bases fit TRBD2. CDR1 SGHTA and CDR2 FQGNSA come from the germline V gene. The V and J ends lost 3 bases and 5 bases, in that order; junction bases with no gene match: 10. The CDR3 runs 16 residues. Here the CDR3 reads CASSFTSGWGGETQYF. CDR3 nucleotide sequence: TGTGCCAGCAGCTTTACTAGCGGGTGGGGCGGGGAGACCCAGTACTTC.

J is TRBJ2-7 and V is TRBV7-9, with D maybe TRBD1 (5 bases). The CDR3 loop spans 14 amino acids. CDR1 is SEHNR, CDR2 FQNEAQ, per germline (reference sequence). V lost 1 base to trimming and J lost 6 bases, with 13 bases between them. CDR3 sequence reads: CASSLEGVGSEQYF. DNA of the CDR3: TGTGCCAGCAGCTTAGAAGGGGTGGGTTCCGAGCAGTACTTC. Based on the CDR3 plus reference TRBV7-9 and TRBJ2-7, the full variable domain is DTGVSQNPRHKITKRGQNVTFRCDPISEHNRLYWYRQTLGQGPEFLTYFQNEAQLEKSRLLSDRFSAERPKGSFSTLEIQRTEQGDSAMYLCASSLEGVGSEQYFGPGTRLTVT.

The gene calls are TRBV2 and TRBJ2-5; TRBD1 might be the D (7 bases). The CDR3 is 15 residues long. V gave up 7 bases and J gave up 5 bases, with 20 bases separating them. Germline values: CDR1 SNHLY, CDR2 FYNNEI. The CDR3 spells CASTLLEGARETQYF. The CDR3 nucleotides read TGTGCCAGCACTCTTCTGGAGGGGGCCAGGGAGACCCAGTACTTC. The variable domain in full, with the rest retrieved from reference TRBV2 and TRBJ2-5, is EPEVTQTPSHQVTQMGQEVILRCVPISNHLYFYWYRQILGQKVEFLVSFYNNEISEKSEIFDDQFSVERPDGSNFTLKIRSTKLEDSAMYFCASTLLEGARETQYFGPGTRLLVL.

The J gene is TRBJ2-1, the V gene TRBV7-8; D gene unclear. Trimming stripped 6 bases from V and 8 bases from J, with 17 bases between. The germline CDR1 and CDR2 sequences are SGHVS and FQNEAQ. The CDR3 is 14 amino acids. DNA of the CDR3: TGTGCCAGCAGAGAGGACCCCCGCGGCGATGAGCAGTTCTTC. Translating it yields CASREDPRGDEQFF. Full variable domain (rest looked up from reference TRBV7-8 and TRBJ2-1): GAGVSQSPRYKVAKRGQDVALRCDPISGHVSLFWYQQALGQGPEFLTYFQNEAQLDKSGLPSDRFFAERPEGSVSTLKIQRTQQEDSAVYLCASREDPRGDEQFFGPGTRLTVL.

This sequence joins TRBV6-5 and TRBJ2-3; 10 nucleotides match TRBD2. The length of the CDR3 is 14 residues. Germline CDR1 MNHEY, CDR2 SVGAGI. J lost 3 bases, V lost 6 bases, and 3 bases had no gene match. DNA for the CDR3: TGTGCCAGCAGGTATAGCGGGGGGACAGATACGCAGTATTTT. It specifies CASRYSGGTDTQYF.

In its sample, this clone was seen once. This chain uses TRBV5-1 with TRBJ2-3; D is undetermined. V dropped 4 bases and J dropped 2 bases, with 11 bases sitting between them. Germline-derived CDR1 and CDR2 are SGHRS and YFSETQ. This CDR3 region has 14 residues. CDR3 protein: CASSISLPTDTQYF. DNA for the CDR3: TGCGCCAGCAGCATCTCCCTACCCACAGATACGCAGTATTTT.

The CDR3 here is CASSPRTGANTEAFF. CDR3 nucleotide sequence: TGTGCCAGCAGTCCACGGACAGGGGCGAACACTGAAGCTTTCTTT. This chain uses TRBV6-6 with TRBJ1-1, with TRBD1 identical over 9 bases. V was clipped by 5 bases and J by 1 base; unmatched bases: 5. The germline gives CDR1 MNHNY, CDR2 SVGAGI (reference sequence). The CDR3 is 15 amino acids.

This clone was observed once. The rearrangement links TRBV7-2 to TRBJ1-2; no definite D call. Trimming shortened V by 1 base and J by 4 bases, and 13 bases separated the two germline ends. The CDR3 runs 15 residues. Germline V gene lookup returns CDR1 SGHTA and CDR2 FQGNSA. CDR3 protein: CASSLEIGGTYGYTF. CDR3 in DNA: TGTGCCAGCAGCTTAGAGATAGGAGGCACCTATGGCTACACCTTC.

The chain recombines TRBV19 with TRBJ2-5, with D maybe TRBD2 (5 bases). CDR1 LNHDA and CDR2 SQIVND come from the germline V gene (reference sequence). CDR3 length equals 13 residues. V was shortened by 5 bases and J by 2 bases, with 9 bases between the two germline ends. CDR3 bases: TGTGCCAGTAGTGTACTAGTACAAGAGACCCAGTACTTC. Translation gives CASSVLVQETQYF.

The chain carries TRBV7-8 and TRBJ1-4; tentatively, D is TRBD1 (6 bases). The germline V gene encodes CDR1 SGHVS and CDR2 FQNEAQ. The CDR3 sequence is 13 residues long. The V gene lost 5 bases and the J gene lost 8 bases, with 12 bases spanning the gap. CDR3 loop: CASSPGAYEKLFF. As DNA, the CDR3 is TGTGCCAGCAGCCCGGGGGCATACGAAAAACTGTTTTTT.